What follows are 21 T cell receptor beta chains derived from one specimen sequenced in a study of cytomegalovirus exposure and HLA in healthy donors. The study ran its PCR with 60 Vbeta and 13 Jbeta primers. Produced via immunoSEQ multiplex PCR; TCRdb's table is partial and in-frame only. The sample lists roughly 63,000 clones, about three quarters occurring once. Sequencing was performed on PBMCs. The receptor source for this set is a man in his fifties in good health and CMV-seropositive.

This chain uses TRBV30 with TRBJ1-1; no clear D gene. Looked up from germline, CDR1 is GTSNPN and CDR2 is SVGIG (reference sequence). Trimming took off 4 bases at V and 5 bases at J, with 17 bases between the two ends. This CDR3 region has 14 residues. The CDR3 DNA is TGTGCCTGGAATACGAATCTGGGCCGGACTGAAGCTTTCTTT. Translating it yields CAWNTNLGRTEAFF.

V gene TRBV5-4 combines with J gene TRBJ1-1; D unclear. The V gene's germline CDR1 is SGHNT and CDR2 YYREEE (reference sequence). The CDR3 loop spans 13 amino acids. V dropped 4 bases and J dropped 13 bases, with 20 bases sitting between them. Written as DNA, the CDR3 is TGTGCCAGCAGCCTATCGACGGGAAATGGAGGTTTCTTT. Translating gives CASSLSTGNGGFF.

This chain connects TRBV6-5 to TRBJ1-2, with 8 bases aligning to TRBD1. J was trimmed by 8 bases and V by 2 bases; bases with no gene match: 4. CDR1 MNHEY and CDR2 SVGAGI come from the germline V gene. There are 13 residues in the CDR3. The CDR3 sequence: CASSYTTGEGYTF. The CDR3 DNA reads TGTGCCAGCAGTTACACGACAGGGGAAGGCTACACCTTC.

This chain links TRBV6-1 with TRBJ2-7, with a weak D call TRBD1 (5 bases). Germline V CDR1 and CDR2: MNHNS, SASEGT. The CDR3 totals 14 residues. The germline V and J ends were trimmed by 1 base and 4 bases, with 11 bases remaining between them. The chain's CDR3 is CASSEDVTAYEQYF. The CDR3 bases are TGTGCCAGCAGTGAAGACGTGACAGCTTACGAGCAGTACTTC.

This clone was found a few times. The rearrangement joins TRBV28 to TRBJ1-5; the match to TRBD1 covers 9 bases. CDR3 length equals 15 residues. Germline CDR1 reads MDHEN; CDR2 reads SYDVKM. With V trimmed by 3 bases and J by 3 bases, 3 bases remained unmatched. Written as DNA, the CDR3 is TGTGCCAGCAGTTTTGGGGACAGGGACAATCAGCCCCAGCATTTT. It specifies CASSFGDRDNQPQHF.

The table lists this clone with a few counts. This chain's CDR3 is CASSPLWEQYF. CDR3 DNA: TGTGCCAGCAGCCCACTCTGGGAGCAGTACTTC. The chain has TRBV7-9 and TRBJ2-7; D unclear. V lost 5 bases, J lost 7 bases, and 9 bases lay in between. In germline, CDR1 is SEHNR, CDR2 FQNEAQ (reference sequence). The CDR3 is 11 residues long. Combining the CDR3 with reference TRBV7-9 and TRBJ2-7 gives the whole variable domain DTGVSQNPRHKITKRGQNVTFRCDPISEHNRLYWYRQTLGQGPEFLTYFQNEAQLEKSRLLSDRFSAERPKGSFSTLEIQRTEQGDSAMYLCASSPLWEQYFGPGTRLTVT.

In nucleotides, the CDR3 is TGTGCCAGCAGTGCCGGACTGGGGGAGGGCTATGGCTACACCTTC. Amino acid sequence: CASSAGLGEGYGYTF. The V gene is TRBV6-1, the J gene TRBJ1-2; possible D gene TRBD1, 5 bases. The CDR3 length is 15 residues. V dropped 4 bases and J dropped 4 bases, with 16 bases sitting between them. The germline CDR1 and CDR2 sequences are MNHNS and SASEGT.

CDR3 sequence: CASSVGLAGGPWETQYF. Here the CDR3 DNA reads TGTGCCAGCAGCGTTGGGCTAGCGGGGGGGCCGTGGGAGACCCAGTACTTC. The rearrangement links TRBV9 to TRBJ2-5, with TRBD2 matching 12 bases. Germline CDR1 SGDLS, CDR2 YYNGEE. The CDR3 totals 17 residues. The V segment lost 2 bases and the J segment 5 bases; nucleotides outside the gene matches: 10.

The chain uses TRBV28 and TRBJ2-3; possibly TRBD1 for D (5 bases). Deletions cut 4 bases from V and 2 bases from J, with 19 bases between. This CDR3 comprises 17 residues. The germline CDR1 and CDR2 sequences are MDHEN and SYDVKM. In DNA, the CDR3 is TGTGCCAGCAGTTCACCCTTGACAGTCTCTTCCACAGATACGCAGTATTTT. This encodes CASSSPLTVSSTDTQYF.

This chain uses TRBV5-6 with TRBJ2-3, with unresolved D. Trimming cost V 4 bases and J 0 bases, with 12 bases left between them. This CDR3 is 15 amino acids long. Germline values: CDR1 SGHDT, CDR2 YYEEEE. CDR3 sequence: CASSPVRGSTDTQYF. CDR3 nucleotides: TGTGCCAGCAGCCCTGTGCGCGGAAGCACAGATACGCAGTATTTT.

The rearrangement uses TRBV5-4 and TRBJ2-4; 11 bases fit TRBD1. Germline CDR1 reads SGHNT; CDR2 reads YYREEE (reference sequence). The CDR3 runs to 16 residues. Trimming cost V 4 bases and J 4 bases; bases outside gene matches: 7. The CDR3 DNA follows: TGTGCCAGCAGCCTAGGACAGGGGGCGAGGAAAAACATTCAGTACTTC. The encoded protein is CASSLGQGARKNIQYF.

In its sample, this clone was seen a few times. J is TRBJ2-5 and V is TRBV11-2, with D hard to call. The CDR3 runs to 11 residues. Germline V gives CDR1 SGHAT, CDR2 FQNNGV. With 5 bases removed from V and 5 bases from J, the gap between germline ends came to 6 bases. The CDR3 is CASSPRETQYF. The CDR3 nucleotides read TGTGCCAGCAGCCCCAGGGAGACCCAGTACTTC.

The rearrangement uses TRBV11-2 and TRBJ2-3; tentatively, D is TRBD2 (7 bases). CDR3 length: 16 residues. Trimming pared 4 bases from V and 4 bases from J, leaving 18 bases between. Germline CDR1 and CDR2: SGHAT and FQNNGV. The CDR3 reads CASSSMSGGPADTQYF. The CDR3 coding sequence is TGTGCCAGCAGCTCCATGTCCGGGGGGCCCGCAGATACGCAGTATTTT.

The genes are TRBV28 and TRBJ2-5, with 10 bases that match TRBD1. There are 16 residues in the CDR3. From germline, CDR1 is MDHEN and CDR2 SYDVKM. The V gene end was trimmed by 6 bases and the J gene end by 3 bases; junction bases not matched to a gene: 10. CDR3 DNA: TGTGCCAGCAGGCAACCCCTAGGACAGGGGGAAGAGACCCAGTACTTC. Residues: CASRQPLGQGEETQYF.

The V gene is TRBV27, the J gene TRBJ2-7, with 13 nucleotides matching TRBD2. This CDR3 contains 18 residues. V trimming: 5 bases; J trimming: 5 bases; junction bases outside the gene matches: 15. Germline CDR1 MNHEY, CDR2 SMNVEV (reference sequence). CDR3 protein: CASSATSGRRGRKDEQYF. CDR3 bases: TGTGCCAGCAGTGCGACTAGCGGGAGGAGGGGTCGAAAGGACGAGCAGTACTTC.

The V call is TRBV7-6, the J call TRBJ1-1; no reliable D call. The germline gives CDR1 SGHVS, CDR2 FNYEAQ. CDR3 length: 13 residues. V was shortened by 4 bases and J by 4 bases, with 10 bases between the two germline ends. The CDR3 sequence is CASSSRLGTEAFF. CDR3 DNA: TGTGCCAGCAGCTCCAGACTGGGCACTGAAGCTTTCTTT.

V usage is TRBV4-3 and J usage is TRBJ2-7; 7 positions agree with TRBD2. This CDR3 has 15 amino acids. Germline V gene sequence: CDR1 LGHNA, CDR2 YSLEER. The ends lost 0 bases at V and 3 bases at J; junction bases unmatched: 5. The CDR3 loop is CASSQEGRGNYEQYF. The CDR3 DNA is TGCGCCAGCAGCCAAGAAGGGAGGGGAAACTACGAGCAGTACTTC.

The chain recombines TRBV7-8 with TRBJ1-1, with 9 bases matching TRBD1. Looked up from germline, CDR1 is SGHVS and CDR2 is FQNEAQ. The length of the CDR3 is 18 residues. V shed 1 base and J 4 bases; nucleotides not matched to a gene: 13. CDR3 amino acids: CASSLVRLTGGFSTEAFF. CDR3 DNA: TGTGCCAGCAGCTTAGTAAGGTTAACAGGGGGCTTTAGCACTGAAGCTTTCTTT.

The chain joins TRBV27 to TRBJ2-7; maybe TRBD1 (6 bases). Germline assignment: CDR1 MNHEY and CDR2 SMNVEV (reference sequence). Trimming stripped 7 bases from V and 2 bases from J, with 9 bases between. The CDR3 is 12 residues long. The CDR3, as DNA: TGTGCCAGCAAACAGGGAGCCTACGAGCAGTACTTC. This gives the protein CASKQGAYEQYF.

The chain joins TRBV10-3 to TRBJ2-1; 8 bases align to TRBD2. The CDR3 is 16 amino acids. Germline V CDR1 and CDR2: ENHRY, SYGVKD. V gave up 6 bases and J gave up 0 bases; unmatched junction bases: 7. CDR3 DNA sequence: TGTGCCATCAGCGGACTAGCCGCAAGCTCCTACAATGAGCAGTTCTTC. It translates to CAISGLAASSYNEQFF.

The V gene is TRBV7-9, the J gene TRBJ1-1; 9 bases fit TRBD1. The length of the CDR3 is 16 residues. CDR1 and CDR2 from the germline V gene are SEHNR and FQNEAQ (reference sequence). Trimming removed 2 bases from V and 11 bases from J; junction bases left unmatched: 15. The CDR3 DNA is TGTGCCAGCAGCTTATCCCATCCCGGGACAGGGACTTGGGCTTTCTTT. Its translation: CASSLSHPGTGTWAFF.